This TCR beta chain was recovered during a study of blood T cell repertoires in COVID-19. As for the study in general: The cDNA or gDNA used as material had been derived from T cells, B-cell-depleted T cells, or PBMCs.

The repertoire was sequenced with immunoSEQ multiplex PCR; TCRdb's copy has only in-frame clones and lacks some. The sample includes about 140,000 clones, around 86% of them seen just once. The CDR3 contains 15 residues. CDR1 is MNHEY, CDR2 SVGAGI, per germline. Losses at the gene ends were 11 bases for V and 0 bases for J; bases not matched to a gene: 9. The sample was peripheral blood. The V and J genes are TRBV6-5 and TRBJ2-1; 8 bases fit TRBD2. The TCR originated in a woman between 55 and 75 years old with active or convalescent COVID-19. The CDR3 DNA reads TGTGCCGTCAGACTAGCGTGGAGCTCCTACAATGAGCAGTTCTTC. Translation: CAVRLAWSSYNEQFF.